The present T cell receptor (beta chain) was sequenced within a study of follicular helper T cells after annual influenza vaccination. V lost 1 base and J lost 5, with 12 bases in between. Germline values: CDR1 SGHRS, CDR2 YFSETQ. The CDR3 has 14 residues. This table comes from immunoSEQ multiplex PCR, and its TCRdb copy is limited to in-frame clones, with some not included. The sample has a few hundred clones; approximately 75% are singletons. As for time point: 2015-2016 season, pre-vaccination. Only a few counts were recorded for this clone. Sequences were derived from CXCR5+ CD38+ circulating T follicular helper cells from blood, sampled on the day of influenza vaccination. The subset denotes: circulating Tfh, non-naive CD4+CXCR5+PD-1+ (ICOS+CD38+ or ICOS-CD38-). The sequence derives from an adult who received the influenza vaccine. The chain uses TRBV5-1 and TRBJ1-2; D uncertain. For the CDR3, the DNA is TGCGCCAGCAGCTTGAGTGAGTGGGGATATGGCTACACCTTC. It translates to CASSLSEWGYGYTF.